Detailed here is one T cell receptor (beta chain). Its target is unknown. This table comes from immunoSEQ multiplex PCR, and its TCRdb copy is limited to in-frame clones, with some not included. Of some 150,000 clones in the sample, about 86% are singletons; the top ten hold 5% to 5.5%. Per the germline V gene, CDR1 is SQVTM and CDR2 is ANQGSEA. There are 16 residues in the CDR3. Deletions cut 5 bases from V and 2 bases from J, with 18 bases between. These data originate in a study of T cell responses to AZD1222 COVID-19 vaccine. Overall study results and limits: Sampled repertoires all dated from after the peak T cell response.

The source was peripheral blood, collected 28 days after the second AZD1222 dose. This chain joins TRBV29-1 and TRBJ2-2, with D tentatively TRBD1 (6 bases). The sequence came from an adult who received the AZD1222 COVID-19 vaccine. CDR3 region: CSVRLAGAQNTGELFF. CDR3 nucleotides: TGCAGCGTTCGTCTCGCAGGGGCCCAAAACACCGGGGAGCTGTTTTTT.